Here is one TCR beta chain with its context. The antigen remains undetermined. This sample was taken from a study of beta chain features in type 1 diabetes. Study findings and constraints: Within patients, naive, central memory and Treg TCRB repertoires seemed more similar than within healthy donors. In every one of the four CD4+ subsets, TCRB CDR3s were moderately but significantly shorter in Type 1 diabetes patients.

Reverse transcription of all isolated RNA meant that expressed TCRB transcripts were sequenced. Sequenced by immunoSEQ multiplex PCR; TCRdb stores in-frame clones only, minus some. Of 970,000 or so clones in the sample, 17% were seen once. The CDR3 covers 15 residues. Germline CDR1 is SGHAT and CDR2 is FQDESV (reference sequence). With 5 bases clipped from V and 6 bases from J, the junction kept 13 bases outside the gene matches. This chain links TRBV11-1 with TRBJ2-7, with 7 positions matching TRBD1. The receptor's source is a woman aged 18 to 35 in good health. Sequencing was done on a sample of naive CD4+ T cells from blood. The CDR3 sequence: CASSVTGTAPREQYF. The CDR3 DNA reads TGTGCCAGCAGCGTGACCGGGACAGCCCCTCGCGAGCAGTACTTC.